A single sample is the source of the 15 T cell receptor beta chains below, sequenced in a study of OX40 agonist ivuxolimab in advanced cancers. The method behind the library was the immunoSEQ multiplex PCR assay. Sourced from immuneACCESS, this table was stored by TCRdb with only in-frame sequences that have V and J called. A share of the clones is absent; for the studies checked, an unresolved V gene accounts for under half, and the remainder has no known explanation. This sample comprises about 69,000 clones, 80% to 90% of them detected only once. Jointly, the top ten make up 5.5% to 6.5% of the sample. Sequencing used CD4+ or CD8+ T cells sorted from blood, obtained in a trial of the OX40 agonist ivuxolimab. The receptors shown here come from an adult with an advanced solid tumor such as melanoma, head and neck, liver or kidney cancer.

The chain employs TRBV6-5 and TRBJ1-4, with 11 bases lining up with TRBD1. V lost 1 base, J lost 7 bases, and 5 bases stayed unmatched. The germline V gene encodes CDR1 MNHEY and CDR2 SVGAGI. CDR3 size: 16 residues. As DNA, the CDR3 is TGTGCCAGCAGTTACTTCGGGACAGGGGGAAGTGAAAAACTGTTTTTT. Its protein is CASSYFGTGGSEKLFF.

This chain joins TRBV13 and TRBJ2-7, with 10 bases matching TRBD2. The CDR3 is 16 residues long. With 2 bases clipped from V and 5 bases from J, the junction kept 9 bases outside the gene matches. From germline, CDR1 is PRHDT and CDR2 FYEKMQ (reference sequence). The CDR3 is CASSLQVLAGEHEQYF. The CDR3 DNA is TGTGCCAGCAGCTTACAGGTGCTAGCGGGAGAACACGAGCAGTACTTC.

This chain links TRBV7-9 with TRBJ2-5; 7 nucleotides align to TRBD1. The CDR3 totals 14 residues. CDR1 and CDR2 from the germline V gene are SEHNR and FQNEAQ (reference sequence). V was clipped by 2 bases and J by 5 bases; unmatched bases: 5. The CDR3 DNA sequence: TGTGCCAGCAGCTTAATGCAGGGGGATGAGACCCAGTACTTC. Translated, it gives CASSLMQGDETQYF.

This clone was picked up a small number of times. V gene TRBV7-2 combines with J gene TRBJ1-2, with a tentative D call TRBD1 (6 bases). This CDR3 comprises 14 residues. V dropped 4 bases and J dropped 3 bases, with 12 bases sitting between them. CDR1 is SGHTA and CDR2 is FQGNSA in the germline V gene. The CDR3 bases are TGTGCCAGCAGCTCGTCGACAGGATACTATGGCTACACCTTC. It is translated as CASSSSTGYYGYTF.

CDR3 protein: CASRIQENTEAFF. Here the CDR3 DNA reads TGTGCCAGCAGAATCCAGGAGAACACTGAAGCTTTCTTT. The genes are TRBV6-6 and TRBJ1-1; D is uncertain. This CDR3 is built from 13 residues. Germline assignment: CDR1 MNHNY and CDR2 SVGAGI (reference sequence). V dropped 6 bases and J dropped 1 base, with 9 bases sitting between them.

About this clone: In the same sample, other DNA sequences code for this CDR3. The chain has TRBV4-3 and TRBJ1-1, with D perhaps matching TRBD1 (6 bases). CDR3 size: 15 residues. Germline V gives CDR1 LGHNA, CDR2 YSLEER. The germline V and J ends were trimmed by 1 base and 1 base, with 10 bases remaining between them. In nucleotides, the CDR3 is TGCGCCAGCAGCCAAGTAGGACAGCAGAACACTGAAGCTTTCTTT. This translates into CASSQVGQQNTEAFF.

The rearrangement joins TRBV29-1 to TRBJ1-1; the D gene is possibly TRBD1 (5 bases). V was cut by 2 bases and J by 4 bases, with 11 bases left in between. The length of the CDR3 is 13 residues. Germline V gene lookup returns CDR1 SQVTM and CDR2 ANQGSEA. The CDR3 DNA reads TGCAGCGTTGAATCGGGACGGGGCACTGAAGCTTTCTTT. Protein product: CSVESGRGTEAFF.

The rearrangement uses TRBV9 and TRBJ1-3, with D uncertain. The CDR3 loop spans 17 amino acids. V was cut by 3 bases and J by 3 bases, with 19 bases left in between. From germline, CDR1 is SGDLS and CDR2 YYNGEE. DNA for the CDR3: TGTGCCAGCAGCGCAAACCCAGACGAGGTCCATGGAAACACCATATATTTT. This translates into CASSANPDEVHGNTIYF.

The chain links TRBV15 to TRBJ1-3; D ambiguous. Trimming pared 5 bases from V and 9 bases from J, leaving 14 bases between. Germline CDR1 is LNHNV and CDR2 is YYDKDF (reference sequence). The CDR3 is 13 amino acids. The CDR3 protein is CATSSDWGGTIYF. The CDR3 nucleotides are TGTGCCACCAGCTCAGATTGGGGAGGCACCATATATTTT.

The CDR3 DNA is TGCGCCAGCAGCCAAGTACGGGGCCACGAGCAGTACTTC. This sequence encodes CASSQVRGHEQYF. This chain links TRBV4-1 with TRBJ2-7; D may be TRBD1 or TRBD2 (5 bases each). This CDR3 is 13 amino acids long. CDR1 and CDR2 (germline): MGHRA, YSYEKL. Trimming pared 1 base from V and 5 bases from J, leaving 9 bases between.

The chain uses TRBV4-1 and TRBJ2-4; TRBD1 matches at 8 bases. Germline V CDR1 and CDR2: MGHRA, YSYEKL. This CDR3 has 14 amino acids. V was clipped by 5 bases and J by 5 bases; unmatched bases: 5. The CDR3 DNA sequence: TGCGCCAGCAGCTCCTGGACAGGGCAAAACATTCAGTACTTC. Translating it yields CASSSWTGQNIQYF.

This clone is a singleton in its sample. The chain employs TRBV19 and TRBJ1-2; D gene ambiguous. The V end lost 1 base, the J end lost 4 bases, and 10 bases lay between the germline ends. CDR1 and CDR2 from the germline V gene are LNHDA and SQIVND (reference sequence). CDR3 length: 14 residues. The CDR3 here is CASSIGTQIYGYTF. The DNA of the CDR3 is TGTGCCAGTAGTATAGGAACGCAGATCTATGGCTACACCTTC. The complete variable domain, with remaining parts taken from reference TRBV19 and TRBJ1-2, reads DGGITQSPKYLFRKEGQNVTLSCEQNLNHDAMYWYRQDPGQGLRLIYYSQIVNDFQKGDIAEGYSVSREKKESFPLTVTSAQKNPTAFYLCASSIGTQIYGYTFGSGTRLTVV.

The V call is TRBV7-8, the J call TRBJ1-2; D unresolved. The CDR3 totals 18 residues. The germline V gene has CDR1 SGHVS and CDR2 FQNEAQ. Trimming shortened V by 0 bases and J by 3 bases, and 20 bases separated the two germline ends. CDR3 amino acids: CASSLATGYGEGDYGYTF. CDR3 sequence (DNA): TGTGCCAGCAGCTTAGCGACGGGGTACGGGGAAGGAGACTATGGCTACACCTTC. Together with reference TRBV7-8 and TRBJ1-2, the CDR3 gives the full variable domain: GAGVSQSPRYKVAKRGQDVALRCDPISGHVSLFWYQQALGQGPEFLTYFQNEAQLDKSGLPSDRFFAERPEGSVSTLKIQRTQQEDSAVYLCASSLATGYGEGDYGYTFGSGTRLTVV.

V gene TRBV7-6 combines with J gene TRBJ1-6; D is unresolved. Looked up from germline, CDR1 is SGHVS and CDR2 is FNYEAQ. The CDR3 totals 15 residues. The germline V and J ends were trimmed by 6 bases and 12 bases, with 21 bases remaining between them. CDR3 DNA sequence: TGTGCCAGCAGTCCCTTTCTAGGACGGGGAGAACCCCTCCACTTT. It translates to CASSPFLGRGEPLHF.

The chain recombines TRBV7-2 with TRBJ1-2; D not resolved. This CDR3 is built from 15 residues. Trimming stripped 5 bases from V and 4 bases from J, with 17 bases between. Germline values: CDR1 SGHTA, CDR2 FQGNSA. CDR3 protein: CASSHSPPGFYGYTF. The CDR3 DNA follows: TGTGCCAGCAGCCATTCCCCACCGGGATTCTATGGCTACACCTTC.